This T cell receptor beta chain is drawn from a study of CD8+CD57+ T cells in acquired aplastic anemia. Study information: Sorted cells (CD4+ and CD8+) yielded DNA amounts that averaged about 2.9 ug.

As for this clonotype: The junction departs from the called germline gene at one end, perhaps through a read error.

The V gene's germline CDR1 is SQVTM and CDR2 ANQGSEA. CDR3 size: 16 residues. The use of genomic DNA as template underpinned the TCR beta VDJ and CDR3 profiling. TCRdb re-called the reads with MiXCR, one entry per CDR3 protein. The data hold approximately 380,000 distinct CDR3 sequences, with about 70% observed a single time. The receptor was isolated from a human donor in good health, serving as a control. Sequencing used sorted CD4+, CD8+, or CD8+CD57+ T cells (not recorded which) from PBMCs. This chain uses TRBV29-1 with TRBJ2-2; D is uncertain. CDR3 coding DNA: TGTGCCAGCAGCTCGCCACATGAGGTGAACACCGGGGAGCTGTTTTTT. Translation: CASSSPHEVNTGELFF.